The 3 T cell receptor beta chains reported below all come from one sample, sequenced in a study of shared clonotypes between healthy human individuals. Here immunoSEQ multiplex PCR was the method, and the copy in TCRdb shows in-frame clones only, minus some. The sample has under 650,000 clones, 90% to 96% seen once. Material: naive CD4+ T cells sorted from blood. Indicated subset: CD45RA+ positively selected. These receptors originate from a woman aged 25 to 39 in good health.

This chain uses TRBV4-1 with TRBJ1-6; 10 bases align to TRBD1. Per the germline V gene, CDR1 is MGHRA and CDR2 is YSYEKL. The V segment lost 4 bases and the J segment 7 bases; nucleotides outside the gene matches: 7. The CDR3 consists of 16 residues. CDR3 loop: CASSRGDRGPNSPLHF. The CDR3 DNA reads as TGCGCCAGCAGCCGAGGGGACAGGGGACCGAATTCACCCCTCCACTTT.

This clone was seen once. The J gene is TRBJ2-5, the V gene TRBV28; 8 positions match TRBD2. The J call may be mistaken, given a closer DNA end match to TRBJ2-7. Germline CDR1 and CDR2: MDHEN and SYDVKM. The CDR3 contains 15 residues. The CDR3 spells CASRRPGTSRYEQYF. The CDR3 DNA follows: TGTGCCAGCAGAAGACCCGGGACTAGTCGTTACGAGCAGTACTTC.

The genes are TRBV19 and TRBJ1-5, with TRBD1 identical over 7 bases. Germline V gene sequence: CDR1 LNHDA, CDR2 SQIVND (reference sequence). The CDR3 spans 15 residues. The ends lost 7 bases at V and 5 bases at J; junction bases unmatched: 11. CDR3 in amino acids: CASTIFPTGDQPQHF. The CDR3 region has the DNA TGTGCCAGTACGATTTTTCCCACAGGGGATCAGCCCCAGCATTTT.